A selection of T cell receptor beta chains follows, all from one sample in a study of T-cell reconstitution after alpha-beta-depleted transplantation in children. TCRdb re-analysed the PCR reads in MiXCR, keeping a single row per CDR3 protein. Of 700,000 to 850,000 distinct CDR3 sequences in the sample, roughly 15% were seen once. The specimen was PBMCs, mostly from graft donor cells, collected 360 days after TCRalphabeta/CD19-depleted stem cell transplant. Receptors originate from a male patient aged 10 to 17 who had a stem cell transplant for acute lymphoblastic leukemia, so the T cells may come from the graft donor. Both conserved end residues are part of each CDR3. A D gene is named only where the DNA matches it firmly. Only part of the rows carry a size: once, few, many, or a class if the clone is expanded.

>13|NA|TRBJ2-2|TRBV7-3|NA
CASSSDYGGELFF
TGTGCCAGCAGCTCCGACTACGGCGGGGAGCTGTTTTTT
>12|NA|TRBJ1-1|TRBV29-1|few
CSVRTSGTEAFF
TGCAGCGTCCGGACATCAGGGACTGAAGCTTTCTTT
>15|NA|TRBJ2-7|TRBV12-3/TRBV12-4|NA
CASSWTRFGWGEQYF
TGTGCCAGCAGTTGGACAAGGTTTGGGTGGGGCGAGCAGTACTTC
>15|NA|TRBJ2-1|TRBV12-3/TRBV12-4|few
CASSLVGNPYNEQFF
TGTGCCAGCAGTTTAGTCGGGAACCCCTACAATGAGCAGTTCTTC
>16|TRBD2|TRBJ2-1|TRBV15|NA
CATSRGVAGTYNEQFF
TGTGCCACCAGCAGAGGGGTAGCGGGCACCTACAATGAGCAGTTCTTC
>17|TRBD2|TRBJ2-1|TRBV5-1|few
CASSLAIAGGSYNEQFF
TGCGCCAGCAGCTTGGCTATAGCGGGAGGATCCTACAATGAGCAGTTCTTC
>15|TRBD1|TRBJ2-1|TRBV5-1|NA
CASTHGTGVQHEQFF
TGCGCCAGCACCCACGGGACAGGGGTTCAGCATGAGCAGTTCTTC
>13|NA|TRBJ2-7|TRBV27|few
CASSSRDVGEQYF
TGTGCCAGCAGTTCCCGGGACGTCGGGGAGCAGTACTTC
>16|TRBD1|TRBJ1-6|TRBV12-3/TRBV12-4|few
CASSLGQGWYNSPLHF
TGTGCCAGCAGTTTAGGACAGGGTTGGTATAATTCACCCCTCCACTTT
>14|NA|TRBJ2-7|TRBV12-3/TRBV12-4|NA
CASSAGGGPYEQYF
TGTGCCAGCAGCGCAGGTGGGGGCCCCTACGAGCAGTACTTC
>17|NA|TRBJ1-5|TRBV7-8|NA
CASSPQTTPGFNQPQHF
TGTGCCAGCAGCCCTCAAACCACACCGGGCTTCAATCAGCCCCAGCATTTT
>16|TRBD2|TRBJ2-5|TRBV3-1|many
CASSRQLGLAKETQYF
TGTGCCAGCAGCCGCCAACTGGGACTAGCGAAAGAGACCCAGTACTTC
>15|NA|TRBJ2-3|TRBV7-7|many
CASSLANSGVDTQYF
TGTGCCAGCAGCTTAGCGAATAGCGGCGTGGATACGCAGTATTTT
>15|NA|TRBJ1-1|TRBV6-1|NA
CASTISEGGPGEAFF
TGTGCCAGCACCATCTCCGAAGGGGGGCCAGGTGAAGCTTTCTTT
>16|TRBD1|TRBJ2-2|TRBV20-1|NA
CSARNGQGVNTGELFF
TGCAGTGCTAGAAATGGTCAGGGGGTGAACACCGGGGAGCTGTTTTTT
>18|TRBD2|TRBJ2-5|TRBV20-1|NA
CCARDSGLAGGLQETQYF
TGCTGTGCTAGAGACTCCGGACTAGCGGGAGGTCTACAAGAGACCCAGTACTTC
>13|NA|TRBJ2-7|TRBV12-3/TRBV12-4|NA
CASGGVISYEQYF
TGTGCCAGCGGGGGAGTAATTTCCTACGAGCAGTACTTC
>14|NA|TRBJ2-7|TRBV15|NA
CATSRLMVSYEQYF
TGTGCCACCAGCAGACTTATGGTCTCCTACGAGCAGTACTTC
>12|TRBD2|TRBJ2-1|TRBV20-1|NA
CSARGLLGGKFF
TGCAGTGCTAGAGGTCTTTTGGGGGGGAAGTTCTTC
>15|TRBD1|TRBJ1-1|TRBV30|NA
CAWCTGQGLNTEAFF
TGTGCCTGGTGTACGGGACAGGGCTTGAACACTGAAGCTTTCTTT
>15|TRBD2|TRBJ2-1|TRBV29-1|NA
CSVEIPGLAENEQFF
TGCAGCGTCGAAATCCCCGGACTAGCGGAGAATGAGCAGTTCTTC
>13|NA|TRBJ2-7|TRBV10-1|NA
CASSETRNYEQYF
TGCGCCAGCAGTGAAACTAGAAATTACGAGCAGTACTTC
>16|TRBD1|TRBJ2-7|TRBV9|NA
CASSGPLTGAGYEQYF
TGTGCCAGCAGCGGCCCACTGACAGGGGCTGGGTACGAGCAGTACTTC
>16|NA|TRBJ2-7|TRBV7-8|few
CASSLESSGGPYEQYF
TGTGCCAGCAGCTTAGAATCCAGCGGAGGACCCTACGAGCAGTACTTC
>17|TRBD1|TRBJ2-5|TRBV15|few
CATSRGDRGFGQETQYF
TGTGCCACCAGCAGAGGTGACAGGGGATTTGGCCAAGAGACCCAGTACTTC
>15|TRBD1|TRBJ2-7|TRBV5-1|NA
CASSFTGDARHEQYF
TGCGCCAGCAGCTTTACAGGGGACGCTAGGCACGAGCAGTACTTC
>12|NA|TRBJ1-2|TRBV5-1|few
CASSPGHPGYTF
TGCGCCAGCAGCCCGGGCCATCCCGGCTACACCTTC
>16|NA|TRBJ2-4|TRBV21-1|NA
CASSIPNGDSKNVQYF
TGTGCCAGCAGCATCCCTAATGGGGACAGTAAAAACGTTCAGTACTTC
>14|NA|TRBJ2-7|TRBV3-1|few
CASSQQGKGYEQYF
TGTGCCAGCAGCCAACAGGGAAAAGGGTACGAGCAGTACTTC
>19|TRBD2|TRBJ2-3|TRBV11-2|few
CASSLGLAGGSLPGDTQYF
TGTGCCAGCAGCCTGGGACTAGCGGGGGGCTCCCTTCCGGGAGATACGCAGTATTTT
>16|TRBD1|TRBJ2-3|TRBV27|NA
CASRPFRAGGPDTQYF
TGTGCCAGCAGACCGTTCCGGGCAGGGGGCCCAGATACGCAGTATTTT
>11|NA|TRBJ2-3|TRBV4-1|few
CASSTLGPQYF
TGCGCCAGCAGTACACTCGGACCGCAGTATTTT
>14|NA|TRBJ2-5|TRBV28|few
CASSLSYFKETQYF
TGTGCCAGCAGTTTATCGTATTTCAAAGAGACCCAGTACTTC
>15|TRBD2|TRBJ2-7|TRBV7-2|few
CASSRNSGSGYEQYF
TGTGCCAGCAGCAGAAATAGCGGGAGTGGCTACGAGCAGTACTTC
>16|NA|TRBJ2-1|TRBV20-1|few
CSARDRGGEFYNEQFF
TGCAGTGCTAGAGATCGGGGCGGGGAATTCTACAATGAGCAGTTCTTC
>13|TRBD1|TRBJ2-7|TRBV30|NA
CAWSTGESYEQYF
TGTGCCTGGAGTACAGGGGAATCCTACGAGCAGTACTTC
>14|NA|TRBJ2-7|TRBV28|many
CASSLAGEFHEQYF
TGTGCCAGCAGTTTAGCGGGCGAGTTCCACGAGCAGTACTTC
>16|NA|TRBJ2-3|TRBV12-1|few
CASSFADGESTDTQYF
TGTGCCAGCAGCTTTGCGGATGGGGAGAGCACAGATACGCAGTATTTT
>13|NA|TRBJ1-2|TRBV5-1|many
CASSHVGSDGYTF
TGCGCCAGCTCGCACGTAGGGTCTGATGGCTACACCTTC
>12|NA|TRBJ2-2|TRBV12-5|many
CASGSSTGELFF
TGTGCTAGTGGTTCTTCGACCGGGGAGCTGTTTTTT
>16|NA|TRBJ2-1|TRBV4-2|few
CASSQDATRGYNEQFF
TGTGCCAGCAGCCAAGATGCGACTAGGGGGTACAATGAGCAGTTCTTC
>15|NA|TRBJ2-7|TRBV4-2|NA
CASSQDVLRGVGQYF
TGTGCCAGCAGCCAAGACGTGTTGAGGGGCGTGGGGCAGTACTTC
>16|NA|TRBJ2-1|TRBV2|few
CASSDMPLLFYNEQFF
TGTGCCAGCAGCGACATGCCCCTATTATTCTACAATGAGCAGTTCTTC
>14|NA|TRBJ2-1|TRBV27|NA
CASSFNGRDTEQFF
TGTGCCAGCAGTTTTAATGGCAGGGACACTGAGCAGTTCTTC
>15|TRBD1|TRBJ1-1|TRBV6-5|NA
CASSYSGQGDTEAFF
TGTGCCAGCAGTTACTCTGGACAGGGGGACACTGAAGCTTTCTTT
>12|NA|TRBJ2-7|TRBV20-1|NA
CSAPSYGVEQYF
TGCAGTGCTCCATCCTATGGTGTCGAGCAGTACTTC
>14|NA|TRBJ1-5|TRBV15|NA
CATSREGRGKPQHF
TGTGCCACCAGCAGAGAGGGCAGGGGTAAGCCCCAGCATTTT
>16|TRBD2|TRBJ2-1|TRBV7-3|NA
CASSLGAGGGVDEQFF
TGTGCCAGCAGCTTGGGGGCGGGAGGAGGGGTGGATGAGCAGTTCTTC
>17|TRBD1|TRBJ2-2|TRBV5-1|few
CASRIRRTGFLTGELFF
TGCGCCAGCAGGATCCGACGGACAGGGTTTCTAACCGGGGAGCTGTTTTTT
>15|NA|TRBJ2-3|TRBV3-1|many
CASSQETDRRDTQYF
TGTGCCAGCAGCCAAGAAACCGACAGGAGGGATACGCAGTATTTT
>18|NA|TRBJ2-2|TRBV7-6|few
CASCTMGGGFENTGELFF
TGTGCCAGCTGCACCATGGGAGGGGGCTTTGAGAACACCGGGGAGCTGTTTTTT
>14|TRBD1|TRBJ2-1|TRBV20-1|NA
CSAPTGTVYNEQFF
TGCAGTGCACCTACCGGGACAGTTTACAATGAGCAGTTCTTC